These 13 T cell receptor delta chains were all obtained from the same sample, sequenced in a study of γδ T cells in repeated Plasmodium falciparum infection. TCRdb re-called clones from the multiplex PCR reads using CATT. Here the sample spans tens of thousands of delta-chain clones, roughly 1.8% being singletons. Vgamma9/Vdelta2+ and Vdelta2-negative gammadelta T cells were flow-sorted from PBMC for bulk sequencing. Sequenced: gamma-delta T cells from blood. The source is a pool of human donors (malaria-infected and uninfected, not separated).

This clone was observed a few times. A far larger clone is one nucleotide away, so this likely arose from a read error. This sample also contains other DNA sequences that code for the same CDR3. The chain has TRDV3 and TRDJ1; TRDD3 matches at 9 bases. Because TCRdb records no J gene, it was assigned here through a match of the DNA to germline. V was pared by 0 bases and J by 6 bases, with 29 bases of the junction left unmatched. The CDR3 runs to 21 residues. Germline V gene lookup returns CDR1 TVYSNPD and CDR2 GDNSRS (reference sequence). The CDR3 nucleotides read TGTGCCTTTAGTGCCTCGGGTGCCGGGGGATACCATCCTCTACTCAGGAATAAACTCATCTTT. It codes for CAFSASGAGGYHPLLRNKLIF. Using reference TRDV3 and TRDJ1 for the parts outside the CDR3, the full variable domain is CDKVTQSSPDQTVASGSEVVLLCTYDTVYSNPDLFWYRIRPDYSFQFVFYGDNSRSEGADFTQGRFSVKHILTQKAFHLVISPVRTEDSATYYCAFSASGAGGYHPLLRNKLIFGKGTRVTVEP.

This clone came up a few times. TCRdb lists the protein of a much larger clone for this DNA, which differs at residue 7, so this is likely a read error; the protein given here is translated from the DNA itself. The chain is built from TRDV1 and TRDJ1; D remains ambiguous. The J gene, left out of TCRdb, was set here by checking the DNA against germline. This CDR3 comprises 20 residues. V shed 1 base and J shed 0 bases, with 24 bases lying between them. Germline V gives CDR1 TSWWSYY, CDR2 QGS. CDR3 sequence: CALGEPTTQVVMAYTDKLIF. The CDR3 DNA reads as TGTGCTCTTGGGGAACCCACAACTCAGGTAGTGATGGCGTACACCGATAAACTCATCTTT.

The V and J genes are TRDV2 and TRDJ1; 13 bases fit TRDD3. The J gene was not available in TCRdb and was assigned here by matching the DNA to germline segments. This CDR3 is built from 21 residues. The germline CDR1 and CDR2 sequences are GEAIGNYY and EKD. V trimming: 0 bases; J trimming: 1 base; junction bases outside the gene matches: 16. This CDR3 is CACDTEFSKLGDTGVTDKLIF. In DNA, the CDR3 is TGTGCCTGTGACACCGAGTTCTCCAAACTGGGGGATACGGGGGTCACCGATAAACTCATCTTT.

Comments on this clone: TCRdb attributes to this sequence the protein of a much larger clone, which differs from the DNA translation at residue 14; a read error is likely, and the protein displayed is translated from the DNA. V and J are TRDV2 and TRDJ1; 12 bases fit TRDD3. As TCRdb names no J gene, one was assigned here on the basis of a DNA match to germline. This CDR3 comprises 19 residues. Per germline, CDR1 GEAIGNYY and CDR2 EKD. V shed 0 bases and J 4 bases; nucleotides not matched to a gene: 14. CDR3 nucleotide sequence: TGTGCCTGTGACACCCTGCCTCCTGGGGGATACGGAAGCATCGATAAACTCATCTTT. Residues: CACDTLPPGGYGSIDKLIF.

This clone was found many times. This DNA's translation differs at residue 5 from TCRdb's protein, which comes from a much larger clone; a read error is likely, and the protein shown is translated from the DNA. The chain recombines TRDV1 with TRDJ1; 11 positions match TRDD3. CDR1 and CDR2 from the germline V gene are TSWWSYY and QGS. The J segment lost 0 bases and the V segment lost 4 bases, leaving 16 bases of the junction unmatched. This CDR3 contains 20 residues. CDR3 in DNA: TGTGCTCTTGGGGGACTCTCGGAATACTGGGGGATAGGGTACACCGATAAACTCATCTTT. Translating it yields CALGGLSEYWGIGYTDKLIF.

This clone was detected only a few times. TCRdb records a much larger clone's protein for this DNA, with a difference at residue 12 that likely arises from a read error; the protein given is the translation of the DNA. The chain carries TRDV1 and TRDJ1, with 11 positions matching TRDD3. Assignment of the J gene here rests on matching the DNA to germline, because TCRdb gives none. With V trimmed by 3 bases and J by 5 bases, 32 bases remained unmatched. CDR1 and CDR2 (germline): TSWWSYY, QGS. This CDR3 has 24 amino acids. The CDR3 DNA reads TGTGCTCTTGGGGATCCCGGACGCCTTCCCCGGCCTGGGGGATACCCTCGACACCGGGATAAACTCATCTTT. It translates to CALGDPGRLPRPGGYPRHRDKLIF.

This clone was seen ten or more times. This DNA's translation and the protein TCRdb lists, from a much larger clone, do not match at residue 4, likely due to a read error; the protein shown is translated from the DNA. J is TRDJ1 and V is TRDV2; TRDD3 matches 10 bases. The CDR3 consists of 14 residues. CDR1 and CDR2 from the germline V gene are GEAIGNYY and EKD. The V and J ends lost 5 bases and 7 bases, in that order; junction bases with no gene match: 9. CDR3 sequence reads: CACGELGDSSKLIF. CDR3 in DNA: TGTGCCTGTGGCGAACTGGGGGATTCGAGTAAACTCATCTTT.

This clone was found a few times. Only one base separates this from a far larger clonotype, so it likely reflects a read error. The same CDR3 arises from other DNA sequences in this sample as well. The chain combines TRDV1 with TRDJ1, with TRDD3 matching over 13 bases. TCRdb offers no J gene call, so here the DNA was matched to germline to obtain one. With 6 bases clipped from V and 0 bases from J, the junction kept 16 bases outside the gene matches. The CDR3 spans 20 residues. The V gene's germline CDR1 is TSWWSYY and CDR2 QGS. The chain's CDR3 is CALGDLISYWGIRHTDKLIF. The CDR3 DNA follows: TGTGCTCTTGGAGATCTCATTTCGTACTGGGGGATACGGCACACCGATAAACTCATCTTT.

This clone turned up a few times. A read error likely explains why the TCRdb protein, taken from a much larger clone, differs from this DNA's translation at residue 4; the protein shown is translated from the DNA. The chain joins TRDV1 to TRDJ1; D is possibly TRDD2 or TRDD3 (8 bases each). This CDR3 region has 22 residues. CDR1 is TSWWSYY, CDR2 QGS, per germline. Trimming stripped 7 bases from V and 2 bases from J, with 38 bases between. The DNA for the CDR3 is TGTGCTCTTGAGCCACCAAGCCTTCCTATGGTACTGGGGGGGTCCACGACCGATAAACTCATCTTT. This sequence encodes CALEPPSLPMVLGGSTTDKLIF.

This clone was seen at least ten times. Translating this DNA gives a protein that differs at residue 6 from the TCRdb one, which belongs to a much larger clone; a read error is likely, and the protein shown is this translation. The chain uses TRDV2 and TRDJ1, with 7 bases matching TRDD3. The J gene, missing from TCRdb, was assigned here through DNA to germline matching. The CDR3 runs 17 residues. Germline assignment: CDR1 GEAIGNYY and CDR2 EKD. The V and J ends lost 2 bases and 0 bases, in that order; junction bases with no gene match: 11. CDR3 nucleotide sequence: TGTGCCTGTGACAACCACCTACTGGGGTTTAACACCGATAAACTCATCTTT. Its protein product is CACDNHLLGFNTDKLIF.

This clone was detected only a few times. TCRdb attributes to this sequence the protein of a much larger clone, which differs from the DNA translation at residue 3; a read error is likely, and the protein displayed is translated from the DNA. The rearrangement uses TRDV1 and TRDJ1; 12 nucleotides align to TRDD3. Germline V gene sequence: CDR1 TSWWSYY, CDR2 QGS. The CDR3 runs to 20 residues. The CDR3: CAPGDAPRLLLVLGDTKLIF. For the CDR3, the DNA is TGTGCTCCTGGGGACGCCCCGAGACTCCTGCTCGTACTGGGGGATACTAAACTCATCTTT.

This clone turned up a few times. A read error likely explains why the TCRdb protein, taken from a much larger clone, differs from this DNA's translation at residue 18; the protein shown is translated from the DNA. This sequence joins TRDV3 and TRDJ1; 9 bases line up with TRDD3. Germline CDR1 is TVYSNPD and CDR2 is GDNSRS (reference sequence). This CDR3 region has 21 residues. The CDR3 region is CAFSAFLQNRRLGEITDELIF. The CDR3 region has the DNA TGTGCCTTTTCCGCCTTCCTCCAAAATAGGAGACTGGGGGAGATCACCGATGAACTCATCTTT.

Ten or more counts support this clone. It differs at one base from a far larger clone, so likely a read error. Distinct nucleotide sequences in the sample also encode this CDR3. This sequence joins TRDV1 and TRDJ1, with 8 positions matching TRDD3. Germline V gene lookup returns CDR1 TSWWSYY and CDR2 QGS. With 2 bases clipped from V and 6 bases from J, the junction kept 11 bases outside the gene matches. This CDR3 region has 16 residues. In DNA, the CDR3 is TGTGCTCTTGGGGAAATGGGTGGGGGATCGCTCCATAAACTCATCTTT. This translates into CALGEMGGGSLHKLIF.